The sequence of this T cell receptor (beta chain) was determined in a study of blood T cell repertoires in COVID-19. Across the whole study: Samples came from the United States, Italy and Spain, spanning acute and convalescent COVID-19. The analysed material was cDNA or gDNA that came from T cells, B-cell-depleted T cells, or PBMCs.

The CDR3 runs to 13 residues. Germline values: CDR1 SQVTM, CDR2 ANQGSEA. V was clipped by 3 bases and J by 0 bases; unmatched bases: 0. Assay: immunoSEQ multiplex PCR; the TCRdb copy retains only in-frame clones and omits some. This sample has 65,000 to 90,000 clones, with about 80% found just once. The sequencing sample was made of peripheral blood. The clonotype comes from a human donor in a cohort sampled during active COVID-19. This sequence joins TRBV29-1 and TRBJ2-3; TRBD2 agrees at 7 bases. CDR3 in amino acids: CSVDGGSTDTQYF. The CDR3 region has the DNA TGCAGCGTTGACGGGGGGAGCACAGATACGCAGTATTTT.